The 21 T cell receptor beta chains below come from one sample, sequenced in a study of cytomegalovirus exposure and HLA in healthy donors. Both 60 Vbeta primers and 13 Jbeta primers went into the PCR. This table comes from immunoSEQ multiplex PCR, and its TCRdb copy is limited to in-frame clones, with some not included. The sample has around 140,000 clones; the top ten hold 0.96%. The sample comprised PBMCs. These receptors originate from a male donor in good health and CMV-seronegative.

The chain carries TRBV7-9 and TRBJ1-3; D is possibly TRBD1 (5 bases). The ends were cut back, 1 base at V and 7 bases at J, with 8 bases in the middle. CDR1 SEHNR and CDR2 FQNEAQ come from the germline V gene (reference sequence). CDR3 length equals 13 residues. CDR3 sequence: CASSLDRFNTIYF. The CDR3 nucleotides are TGTGCCAGCAGCTTAGACAGGTTCAACACCATATATTTT.

This sequence joins TRBV5-5 and TRBJ1-4, with 8 positions matching TRBD1. The CDR3 extends over 16 amino acids. The germline CDR1 and CDR2 sequences are SGHKS and YYEKEE (reference sequence). V shed 2 bases and J 3 bases; nucleotides not matched to a gene: 6. The CDR3 DNA follows: TGTGCCAGCAGCTTAGGACAGGGTCTGGCTAATGAAAAACTGTTTTTT. It translates to CASSLGQGLANEKLFF. Supplemented by reference TRBV5-5 and TRBJ1-4, the full variable domain reads DAGVTQSPTHLIKTRGQQVTLRCSPISGHKSVSWYQQVLGQGPQFIFQYYEKEERGRGNFPDRFSARQFPNYSSELNVNALLLGDSALYLCASSLGQGLANEKLFFGSGTQLSVL.

This sequence joins TRBV2 and TRBJ2-1; 7 positions match TRBD2. This CDR3 spans 16 amino acids. After removal of 2 bases from V and 3 bases from J, the junction contained 7 bases not matched to a gene. The V gene's germline CDR1 is SNHLY and CDR2 FYNNEI. The CDR3 coding sequence is TGTGCCAGCAGTGAAACCGAGCGGGACCGCTACAATGAGCAGTTCTTC. It is translated as CASSETERDRYNEQFF.

The chain has TRBV11-3 and TRBJ1-1; no definite D call. There are 13 residues in the CDR3. The germline V and J ends were trimmed by 1 base and 4 bases, with 7 bases remaining between them. The germline gives CDR1 SGHNT, CDR2 YENEEA. Here the CDR3 reads CASSLGLSTEAFF. In DNA, the CDR3 is TGTGCCAGCAGCTTAGGTCTGAGCACTGAAGCTTTCTTT.

This rearrangement joins TRBV6-1 to TRBJ2-7; a possible D gene is TRBD1 (6 bases). The CDR3 consists of 12 residues. Germline V gene data show CDR1 as MNHNS and CDR2 as SASEGT. The ends were cut back, 8 bases at V and 1 base at J, with 9 bases in the middle. CDR3 DNA: TGTGCCAGCCACGGACAGTCCTACGAGCAGTACTTC. Its translation: CASHGQSYEQYF.

CDR3 DNA: TGCAGCGTTCGGACAGGGGGAACCTACGAGCAGTACTTC. It is translated as CSVRTGGTYEQYF. The chain recombines TRBV29-1 with TRBJ2-7; 10 positions agree with TRBD1. This CDR3 region has 13 residues. Germline V CDR1 and CDR2: SQVTM, ANQGSEA. Losses at the gene ends were 5 bases for V and 2 bases for J; bases not matched to a gene: 3.

CDR3 nucleotide sequence: TGTGCCACCAGCAGAGCGGGGAATGAGCAGTTCTTC. Protein product: CATSRAGNEQFF. The chain has TRBV15 and TRBJ2-1; D might be TRBD2 (5 bases). Between the trimmed V and J ends, which lost 1 base and 7 bases, there was a span of 5 bases. Germline V CDR1 and CDR2: LNHNV, YYDKDF (reference sequence). The CDR3 length is 12 residues.

This sequence joins TRBV7-9 and TRBJ1-1; TRBD1 aligns across 8 bases. The CDR3 is 16 residues long. The germline V gene encodes CDR1 SEHNR and CDR2 FQNEAQ (reference sequence). Trimming took 2 bases from V and 1 from J; bases not matched to a gene: 6. The CDR3 loop is CASSLWTGTSNTEAFF. The CDR3 DNA reads TGTGCCAGCAGCTTATGGACAGGGACCTCGAACACTGAAGCTTTCTTT.

This sequence joins TRBV4-3 and TRBJ2-1; a possible D gene is TRBD2 (5 bases). The length of the CDR3 is 13 residues. Trimming shortened V by 5 bases and J by 7 bases, and 12 bases separated the two germline ends. The germline V gene has CDR1 LGHNA and CDR2 YSLEER. CDR3 nucleotides: TGCGCCAGCAGCATCGGTTCGGGGAATGAGCAGTTCTTC. Protein product: CASSIGSGNEQFF.

V usage is TRBV6-5 and J usage is TRBJ1-2; maybe TRBD1 (6 bases). V was trimmed by 7 bases and J by 8 bases, leaving 14 bases between them. This CDR3 spans 12 amino acids. Germline CDR1 reads MNHEY; CDR2 reads SVGAGI. The CDR3 loop is CASKQGLEGYTF. In DNA form, the CDR3 reads TGTGCCAGCAAGCAGGGGTTAGAGGGCTACACCTTC.

The chain joins TRBV6-5 to TRBJ2-7, with TRBD1 identical over 9 bases. The CDR3 totals 14 residues. Trimming removed 6 bases from V and 3 bases from J; junction bases left unmatched: 6. The germline CDR1 and CDR2 sequences are MNHEY and SVGAGI. The CDR3 sequence: CASRGTGISYEQYF. In nucleotides, the CDR3 is TGTGCCAGCAGGGGGACAGGGATCAGCTACGAGCAGTACTTC.

The rearrangement links TRBV4-2 to TRBJ1-5; TRBD1 matches at 7 bases. V shed 4 bases, J shed 0 bases, and the junction held 3 bases outside the gene matches. Germline V CDR1 and CDR2: LGHNA, YNFKEQ. This CDR3 is built from 15 residues. In nucleotides, the CDR3 is TGTGCCAGCAGCCTCGGGACAGATAGCAATCAGCCCCAGCATTTT. Amino acid sequence: CASSLGTDSNQPQHF.

The chain carries TRBV18 and TRBJ2-5, with D tentatively TRBD1 (6 bases). Germline V lookup: CDR1 KGHSH, CDR2 LQKENI. V was trimmed by 0 bases and J by 2 bases, leaving 7 bases between them. There are 14 residues in the CDR3. The CDR3 nucleotides are TGTGCCAGCTCACCACCGACAGGACAAGAGACCCAGTACTTC. This encodes CASSPPTGQETQYF.

This CDR3 is CASSFRAMNTEAFF. The CDR3, as DNA: TGTGCCAGCAGTTTCAGGGCAATGAACACTGAAGCTTTCTTT. The genes are TRBV27 and TRBJ1-1, with D perhaps TRBD1 (5 bases). The CDR3 consists of 14 residues. Germline-derived CDR1 and CDR2 are MNHEY and SMNVEV (reference sequence). Deletions cut 3 bases from V and 0 bases from J, with 8 bases between.

The rearrangement links TRBV19 to TRBJ1-2; TRBD1 agrees at 9 bases. Germline V gene data show CDR1 as LNHDA and CDR2 as SQIVND (reference sequence). The V segment lost 1 base and the J segment 5 bases; nucleotides outside the gene matches: 5. CDR3 size: 15 residues. CDR3: CASSIAGQGNYGYTF. In DNA form, the CDR3 reads TGTGCCAGTAGTATAGCCGGACAGGGGAATTATGGCTACACCTTC.

CDR3 sequence: CASSQALAGGIYNEQFF. DNA for the CDR3: TGCGCCAGCAGCCAAGCACTAGCGGGGGGGATCTACAATGAGCAGTTCTTC. The rearrangement uses TRBV4-3 and TRBJ2-1, with 13 bases identical to TRBD2. Trimming removed 1 base from V and 3 bases from J; junction bases left unmatched: 3. Germline V CDR1 and CDR2: LGHNA, YSLEER. CDR3 length equals 17 residues.

The V gene is TRBV7-9, the J gene TRBJ2-5; the match to TRBD1 covers 7 bases. The V and J ends lost 7 bases and 0 bases, in that order; junction bases with no gene match: 5. Looked up from germline, CDR1 is SEHNR and CDR2 is FQNEAQ (reference sequence). CDR3 length: 14 residues. CDR3 region: CASIRTGYQETQYF. The CDR3 coding sequence is TGTGCCAGCATCCGGACAGGCTACCAAGAGACCCAGTACTTC.

The chain has TRBV14 and TRBJ2-5; the D gene is possibly TRBD1 (6 bases). Germline V gene lookup returns CDR1 SGHDN and CDR2 FVKESK. Trimming took 4 bases from V and 3 from J, leaving 12 bases between them. The CDR3 has 14 amino acids. In nucleotides, the CDR3 is TGTGCCAGCAGCCTAAGACAGGAGAAAGAGACCCAGTACTTC. Protein: CASSLRQEKETQYF. Drawing the rest from reference TRBV14 and TRBJ2-5, the complete variable domain is EAGVTQFPSHSVIEKGQTVTLRCDPISGHDNLYWYRRVMGKEIKFLLHFVKESKQDESGMPNNRFLAERTGGTYSTLKVQPAELEDSGVYFCASSLRQEKETQYFGPGTRLLVL.

This chain links TRBV2 with TRBJ2-1; D is possibly TRBD1 (7 bases). Trimming took 8 bases from V and 3 from J, leaving 17 bases between them. This CDR3 is built from 15 residues. Germline V gene sequence: CDR1 SNHLY, CDR2 FYNNEI. The CDR3 reads CASCGGDRYYNEQFF. In DNA form, the CDR3 reads TGTGCCAGCTGCGGAGGGGACAGATACTACAATGAGCAGTTCTTC.

This rearrangement joins TRBV5-1 to TRBJ2-6; 7 positions match TRBD1. The V and J ends lost 4 bases and 0 bases, in that order; junction bases with no gene match: 4. This CDR3 has 16 amino acids. Germline-derived CDR1 and CDR2 are SGHRS and YFSETQ. The CDR3 sequence: CASSETGSSGANVLTF. CDR3 nucleotides: TGCGCCAGCAGCGAGACAGGGAGCTCTGGGGCCAACGTCCTGACTTTC. The variable domain in full, completed from reference TRBV5-1 and TRBJ2-6, reads KAGVTQTPRYLIKTRGQQVTLSCSPISGHRSVSWYQQTPGQGLQFLFEYFSETQRNKGNFPGRFSGRQFSNSRSEMNVSTLELGDSALYLCASSETGSSGANVLTFGAGSRLTVL.

This sequence joins TRBV6-5 and TRBJ2-3, with 11 bases lining up with TRBD1. The V gene's germline CDR1 is MNHEY and CDR2 SVGAGI. The CDR3 loop spans 14 amino acids. V trimming: 6 bases; J trimming: 7 bases; junction bases outside the gene matches: 6. In nucleotides, the CDR3 is TGTGCCAGCAGCCGGGACAGGGGGATGTATACGCAGTATTTT. Translating it yields CASSRDRGMYTQYF.